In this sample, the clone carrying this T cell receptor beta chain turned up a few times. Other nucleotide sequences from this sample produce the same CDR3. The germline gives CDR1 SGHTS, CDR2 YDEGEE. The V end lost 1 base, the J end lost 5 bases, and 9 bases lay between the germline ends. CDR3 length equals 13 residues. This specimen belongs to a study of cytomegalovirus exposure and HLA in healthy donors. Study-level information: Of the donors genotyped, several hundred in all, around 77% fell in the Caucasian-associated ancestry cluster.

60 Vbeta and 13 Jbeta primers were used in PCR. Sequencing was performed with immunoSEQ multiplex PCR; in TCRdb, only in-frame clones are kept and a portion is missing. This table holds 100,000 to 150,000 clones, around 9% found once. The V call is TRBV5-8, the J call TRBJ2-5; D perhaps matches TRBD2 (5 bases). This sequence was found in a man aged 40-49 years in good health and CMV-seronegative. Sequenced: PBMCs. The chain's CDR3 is CASSLRGSETQYF. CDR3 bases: TGTGCCAGCAGCTTGCGAGGGTCGGAGACCCAGTACTTC.